The 7 T cell receptor beta chains below were found in one sample sequenced in a study of blood T cells in healthy people across ages. Sample-barcoded 5' priming and a J-beta primer mix drove a second PCR of about 6 to 12 cycles. MiXCR was run by TCRdb on the 5' RACE reads, yielding one entry per CDR3 protein. The data show about 780,000 distinct CDR3 sequences, about 45% seen once. Sequencing used blood. The source of these receptors is a man older than 75 in good health.

This clonotype came up a few times. This chain links TRBV20-1 with TRBJ2-1; D is unclear. Germline CDR1 and CDR2: DFQATT and SNEGSKA (reference sequence). With 3 bases removed from V and 5 bases from J, the gap between germline ends came to 11 bases. The CDR3 spans 13 residues. The chain's CDR3 is CSASPIGHNEQFF. CDR3 nucleotide sequence: TGCAGTGCTAGCCCCATAGGGCACAATGAGCAGTTCTTC.

This chain joins TRBV4-2 and TRBJ2-1, with TRBD2 matching 12 bases. This CDR3 contains 18 residues. CDR1 LGHNA and CDR2 YNFKEQ come from the germline V gene. The V segment lost 3 bases and the J segment 8 bases; nucleotides outside the gene matches: 14. DNA for the CDR3: TGTGCCAGCAGCCACGACCCGGAGGGACTAGCGGGTAGGGATGAGCAGTTCTTC. This sequence encodes CASSHDPEGLAGRDEQFF.

This clonotype has a count of ten or more. The J gene is TRBJ1-2, the V gene TRBV18; D gene uncertain. The germline V and J ends were trimmed by 3 bases and 2 bases, with 4 bases remaining between them. Germline loops: CDR1 KGHSH, CDR2 LQKENI. The CDR3 has 12 residues. The DNA for the CDR3 is TGTGCCAGCTCACCCGACAACTATGGCTACACCTTC. Translated, it gives CASSPDNYGYTF.

The rearrangement joins TRBV5-8 to TRBJ2-1, with TRBD2 matching over 11 bases. The J call is doubtful: the DNA matches TRBJ2-7 better. The CDR3 covers 16 residues. The germline V gene has CDR1 SGHTS and CDR2 YDEGEE. Here the CDR3 DNA reads TGTGCCAGCAGCCGGCTGACTAGCGGGATTTACAATGAGCAGTACTTC. It is translated as CASSRLTSGIYNEQYF.

The rearrangement links TRBV28 to TRBJ1-3; 8 nucleotides line up with TRBD1. This CDR3 contains 16 residues. The V gene end was trimmed by 5 bases and the J gene end by 4 bases; junction bases not matched to a gene: 10. CDR1 is MDHEN and CDR2 is SYDVKM in the germline V gene. The CDR3: CASSLNGQGSGNTIYF. The CDR3 coding sequence is TGTGCCAGCAGTCTCAACGGACAGGGTTCAGGAAACACCATATATTTT.

This chain joins TRBV7-9 and TRBJ2-1, with no clear D. CDR1 is SEHNR, CDR2 FQNEAQ, per germline (reference sequence). CDR3 length: 15 amino acids. V lost 2 bases, J lost 12 bases, and 20 bases lay in between. The CDR3 spells CASSLISGWGGVQFF. CDR3 sequence (DNA): TGTGCCAGCAGCTTAATCTCGGGCTGGGGTGGCGTGCAGTTCTTC.

Written as DNA, the CDR3 is TGTGCCAGCAGCCAACCCAATGAGCAGTTCTTC. It specifies CASSQPNEQFF. This sequence joins TRBV3-1 and TRBJ2-1; D is ambiguous. The CDR3 is 11 amino acids. Between the trimmed V and J ends, which lost 2 bases and 6 bases, there was a span of 2 bases. The germline gives CDR1 LGHDT, CDR2 YNNKEL (reference sequence).